Here is one T cell receptor beta chain with its context. Antigen unknown. At one of its ends the junction is not consistent with the germline gene, which may arise from a read error. This specimen belongs to a study of OX40 agonist ivuxolimab in advanced cancers. Study-wide points: Clones of CD4+ and CD8+ blood T cells grew by week 6 at doses of 0.1 to 3.0 mg/kg.

CDR1 SGHAT and CDR2 FQNNGV come from the germline V gene. The CDR3 extends over 13 amino acids. TCRdb keeps only in-frame clones here, not all; method: immunoSEQ multiplex PCR. The data hold roughly 26,000 clones, with about 70% observed a single time. Material: CD4+ or CD8+ T cells sorted from blood, obtained in a trial of the OX40 agonist ivuxolimab. J is TRBJ1-6 and V is TRBV11-2; D gene unclear. The sequence was collected from an adult with an advanced solid tumor such as melanoma, head and neck, liver or kidney cancer. The CDR3 loop is CASSLDLMQVLDF. The CDR3 DNA is TGTGCCAGCAGCTTAGATCTAATGCAGGTTCTCGACTTT.